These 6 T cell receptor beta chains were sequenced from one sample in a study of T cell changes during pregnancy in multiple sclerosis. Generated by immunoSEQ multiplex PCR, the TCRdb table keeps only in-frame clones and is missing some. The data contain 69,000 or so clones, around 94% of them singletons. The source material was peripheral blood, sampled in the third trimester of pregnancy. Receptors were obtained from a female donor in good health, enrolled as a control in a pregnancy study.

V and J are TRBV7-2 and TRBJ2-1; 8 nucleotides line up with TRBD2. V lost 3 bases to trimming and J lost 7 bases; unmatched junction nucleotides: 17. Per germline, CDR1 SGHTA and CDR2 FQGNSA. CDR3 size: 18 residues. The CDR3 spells CASSFGRLARSPRNEQFF. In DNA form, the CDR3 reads TGTGCCAGCAGCTTCGGGAGACTAGCGCGTTCCCCACGGAATGAGCAGTTCTTC.

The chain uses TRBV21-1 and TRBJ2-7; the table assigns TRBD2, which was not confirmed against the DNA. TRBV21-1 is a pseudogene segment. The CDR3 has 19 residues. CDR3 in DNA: TGTGCCAGCAGCGAAAACGCCCCTAAGGAGGGGCCAAGCTCCTACGAGCAGTACTTC. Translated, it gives CASSENAPKEGPSSYEQYF.

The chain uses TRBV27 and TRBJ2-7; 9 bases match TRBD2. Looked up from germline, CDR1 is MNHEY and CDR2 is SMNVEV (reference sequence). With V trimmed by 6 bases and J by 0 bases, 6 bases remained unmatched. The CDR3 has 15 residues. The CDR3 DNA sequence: TGTGCCAGCAGAAGGAAGCGGGAGGTCTCCTACGAGCAGTACTTC. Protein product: CASRRKREVSYEQYF.

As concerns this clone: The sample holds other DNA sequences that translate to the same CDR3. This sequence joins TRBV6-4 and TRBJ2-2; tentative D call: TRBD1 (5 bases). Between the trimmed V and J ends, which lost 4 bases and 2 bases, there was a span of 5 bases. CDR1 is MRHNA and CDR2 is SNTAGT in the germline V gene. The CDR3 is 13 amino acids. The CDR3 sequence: CASSGTNTGELFF. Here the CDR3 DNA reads TGTGCCAGCAGTGGGACAAACACCGGGGAGCTGTTTTTT.

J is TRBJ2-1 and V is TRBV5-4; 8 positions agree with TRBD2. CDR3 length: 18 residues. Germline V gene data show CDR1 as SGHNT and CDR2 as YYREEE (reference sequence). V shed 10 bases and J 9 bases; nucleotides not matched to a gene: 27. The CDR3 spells CAFLDTGGSLSWGSEQFF. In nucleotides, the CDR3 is TGTGCCTTTCTCGATACGGGGGGGTCACTGAGTTGGGGAAGTGAGCAGTTCTTC.

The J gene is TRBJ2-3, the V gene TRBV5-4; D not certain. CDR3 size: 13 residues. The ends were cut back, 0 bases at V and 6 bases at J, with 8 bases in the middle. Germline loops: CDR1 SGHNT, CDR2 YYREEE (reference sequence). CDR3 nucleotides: TGTGCCAGCAGCTTGGGGGTGGGCGATACGCAGTATTTT. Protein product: CASSLGVGDTQYF.